This TCR beta chain was sequenced during a study of CD4 T cells in relation to SARS-CoV-2 and coronaviruses. On the study more broadly: ViraFEST: roughly 9-day antigen culture of PBMCs, then TCR beta CDR3 sequencing.

The CDR3 has 13 residues. Germline assignment: CDR1 GTSNPN and CDR2 SVGIG (reference sequence). The V end lost 1 base, the J end lost 2 bases, and 9 bases lay between the germline ends. Before the COVID-19 pandemic, during about 2010-2019, CD4+ T cells were taken from unexposed donors. CD4+ T cells were isolated from the cells after around 9 days of culture. Note on this clone: Its antigen remains unidentified.

TCRdb's copy holds only in-frame clones and misses some; the assay was immunoSEQ multiplex PCR. The table has about 29,000 clones, around 84% seen once. The sequence was obtained from a human donor in good health. The sequenced material came from CD4+ T cells from PBMCs, cultured in vitro. The chain couples TRBV30 to TRBJ2-7; D is undetermined. CDR3 bases: TGTGCCTGGAGTGGGCGTTCGGCCTACGAGCAGTACTTC. It is translated as CAWSGRSAYEQYF.